Sequencing of this T cell receptor beta chain was carried out in a study of beta chain features in type 1 diabetes. Every donor had blood drawn once into heparin, around 100 mL on average. TCRB transcripts that were expressed got sequenced, as all of the isolated RNA had been reverse transcribed. Produced via immunoSEQ multiplex PCR; TCRdb's table is partial and in-frame only. The sample records nearly 700,000 clones, roughly 12% being singletons. Remarks on this clone: Its antigen is not known.

Findings and caveats of the study: Moderately but significantly shorter TCRB CDR3s were found in Type 1 diabetes patients in all four CD4+ subsets. In these data, an HLA type influence on TCRB rearrangement remained unresolved.

V lost 3 bases to trimming and J lost 0 bases, with 11 bases between them. This CDR3 has 15 amino acids. Germline values: CDR1 SGDLS, CDR2 YYNGEE. The chain joins TRBV9 to TRBJ2-3; TRBD1 might be the D (6 bases). The clonotype comes from a man between 18 and 35 years old with type 1 diabetes. Input material: naive CD4+ T cells from blood. As DNA, the CDR3 is TGTGCCAGCAGCGCCCGGGACAATAGCACAGATACGCAGTATTTT. Translated, it gives CASSARDNSTDTQYF.